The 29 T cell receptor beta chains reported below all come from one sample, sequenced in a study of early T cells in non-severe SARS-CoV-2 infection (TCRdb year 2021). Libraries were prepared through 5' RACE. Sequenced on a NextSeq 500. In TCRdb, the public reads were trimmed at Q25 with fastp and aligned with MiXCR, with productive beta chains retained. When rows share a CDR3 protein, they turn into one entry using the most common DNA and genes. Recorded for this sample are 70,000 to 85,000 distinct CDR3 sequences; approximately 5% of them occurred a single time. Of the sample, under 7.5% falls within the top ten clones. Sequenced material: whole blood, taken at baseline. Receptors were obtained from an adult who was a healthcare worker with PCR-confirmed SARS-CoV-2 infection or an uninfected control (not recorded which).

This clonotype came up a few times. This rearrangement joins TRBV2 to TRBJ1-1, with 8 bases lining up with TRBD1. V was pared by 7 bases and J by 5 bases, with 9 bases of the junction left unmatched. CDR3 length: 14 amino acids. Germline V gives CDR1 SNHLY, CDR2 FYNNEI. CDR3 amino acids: CASTHLTGETEAFF. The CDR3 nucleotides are TGTGCCAGCACCCACCTGACAGGGGAGACTGAAGCTTTCTTT. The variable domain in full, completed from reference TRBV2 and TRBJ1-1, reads EPEVTQTPSHQVTQMGQEVILRCVPISNHLYFYWYRQILGQKVEFLVSFYNNEISEKSEIFDDQFSVERPDGSNFTLKIRSTKLEDSAMYFCASTHLTGETEAFFGQGTRLTVV.

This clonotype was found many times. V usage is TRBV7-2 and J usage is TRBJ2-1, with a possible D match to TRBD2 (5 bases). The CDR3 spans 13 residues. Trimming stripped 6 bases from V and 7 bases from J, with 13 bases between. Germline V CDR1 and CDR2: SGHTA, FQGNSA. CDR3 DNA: TGTGCCAGCAGAGCCGGAGGCGGGAATGAGCAGTTCTTC. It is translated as CASRAGGGNEQFF. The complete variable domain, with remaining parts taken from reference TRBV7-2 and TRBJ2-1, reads GAGVSQSPSNKVTEKGKDVELRCDPISGHTALYWYRQSLGQGLEFLIYFQGNSAPDKSGLPSDRFSAERTGGSVSTLTIQRTQQEDSAVYLCASRAGGGNEQFFGPGTRLTVL.

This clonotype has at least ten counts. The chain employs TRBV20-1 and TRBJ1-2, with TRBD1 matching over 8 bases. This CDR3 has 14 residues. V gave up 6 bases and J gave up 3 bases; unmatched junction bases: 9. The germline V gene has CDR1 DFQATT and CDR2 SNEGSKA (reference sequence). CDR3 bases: TGCAGTGCCAAACCCCTGGACAGGGACTATGGCTACACCTTC. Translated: CSAKPLDRDYGYTF.

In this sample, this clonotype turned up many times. CDR3 in DNA: TGTGCCAGCAGCCCGCTAGCGAGCACAGATACGCAGTATTTT. As protein: CASSPLASTDTQYF. The gene calls are TRBV7-2 and TRBJ2-3; TRBD2 is a possible D gene (6 bases). The CDR3 length is 14 residues. Germline V lookup: CDR1 SGHTA, CDR2 FQGNSA. The V end was cut by 5 bases, the J end by 0 bases, with 9 bases between. Based on the CDR3 plus reference TRBV7-2 and TRBJ2-3, the full variable domain is GAGVSQSPSNKVTEKGKDVELRCDPISGHTALYWYRQSLGQGLEFLIYFQGNSAPDKSGLPSDRFSAERTGGSVSTLTIQRTQQEDSAVYLCASSPLASTDTQYFGPGTRLTVL.

CDR3 sequence: CASSFQAPGEKQYF. The CDR3 nucleotides read TGTGCCAGCAGCTTTCAGGCCCCGGGAGAGAAGCAGTACTTC. The chain joins TRBV5-5 to TRBJ2-7; TRBD2 might be the D (6 bases). This CDR3 is 14 amino acids long. The germline V gene has CDR1 SGHKS and CDR2 YYEKEE (reference sequence). Trimming pared 2 bases from V and 8 bases from J, leaving 17 bases between.

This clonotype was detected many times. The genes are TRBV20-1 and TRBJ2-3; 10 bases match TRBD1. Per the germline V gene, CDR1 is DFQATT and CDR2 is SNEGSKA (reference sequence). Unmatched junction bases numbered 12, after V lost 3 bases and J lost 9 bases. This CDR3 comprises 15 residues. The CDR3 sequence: CSARPDRGPPITQYF. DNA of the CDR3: TGCAGTGCTAGGCCCGACAGGGGGCCGCCCATAACGCAGTATTTT.

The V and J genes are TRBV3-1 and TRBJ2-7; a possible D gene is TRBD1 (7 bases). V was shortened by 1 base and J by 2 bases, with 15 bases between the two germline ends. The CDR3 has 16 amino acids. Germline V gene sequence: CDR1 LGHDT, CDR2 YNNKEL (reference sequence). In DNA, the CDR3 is TGTGCCAGCAGCCAAGGTCTGGCAGGGGGGACCTACGAGCAGTACTTC. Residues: CASSQGLAGGTYEQYF.

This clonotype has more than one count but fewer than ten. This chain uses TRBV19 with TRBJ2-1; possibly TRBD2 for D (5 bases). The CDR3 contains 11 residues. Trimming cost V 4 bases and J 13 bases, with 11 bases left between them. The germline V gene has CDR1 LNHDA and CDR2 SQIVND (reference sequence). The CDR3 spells CASSSSGDQFF. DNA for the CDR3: TGTGCCAGTAGTAGTTCCGGGGATCAGTTCTTC.

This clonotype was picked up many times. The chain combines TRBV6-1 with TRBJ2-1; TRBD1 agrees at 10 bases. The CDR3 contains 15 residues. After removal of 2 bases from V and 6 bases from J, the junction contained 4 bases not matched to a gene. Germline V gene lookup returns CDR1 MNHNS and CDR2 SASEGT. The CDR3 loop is CASSERQGAGNEQFF. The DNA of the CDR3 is TGTGCCAGCAGTGAAAGACAGGGGGCGGGCAATGAGCAGTTCTTC.

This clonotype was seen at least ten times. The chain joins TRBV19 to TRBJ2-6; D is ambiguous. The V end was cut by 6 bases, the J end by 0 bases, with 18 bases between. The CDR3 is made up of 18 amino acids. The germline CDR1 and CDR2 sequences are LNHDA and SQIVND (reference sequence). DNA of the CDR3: TGTGCCAGTAGCCCCCGAGGCGGTATTAGCTCTGGGGCCAACGTCCTGACTTTC. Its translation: CASSPRGGISSGANVLTF.

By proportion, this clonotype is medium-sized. CDR3 amino acids: CASSSQETQYF. DNA for the CDR3: TGTGCCAGCAGTTCCCAAGAGACCCAGTACTTC. The J gene is TRBJ2-5, the V gene TRBV12-3 or TRBV12-4; D remains ambiguous. The ends were cut back, 4 bases at V and 1 base at J, with 1 base in the middle. The CDR3 is made up of 11 amino acids.

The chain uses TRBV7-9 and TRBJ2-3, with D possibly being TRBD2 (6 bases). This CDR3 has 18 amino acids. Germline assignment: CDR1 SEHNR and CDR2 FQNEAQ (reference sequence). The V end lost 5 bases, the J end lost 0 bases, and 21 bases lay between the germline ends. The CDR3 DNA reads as TGTGCCAGCAGCCCCCGGTCGCCTTTGCGGGAAAGCACAGATACGCAGTATTTT. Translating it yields CASSPRSPLRESTDTQYF.

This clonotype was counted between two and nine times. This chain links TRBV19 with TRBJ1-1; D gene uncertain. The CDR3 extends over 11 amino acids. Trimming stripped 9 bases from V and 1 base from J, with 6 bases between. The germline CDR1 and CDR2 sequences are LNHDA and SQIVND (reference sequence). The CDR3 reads CARDANTEAFF. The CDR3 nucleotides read TGTGCCAGAGACGCGAACACTGAAGCTTTCTTT.

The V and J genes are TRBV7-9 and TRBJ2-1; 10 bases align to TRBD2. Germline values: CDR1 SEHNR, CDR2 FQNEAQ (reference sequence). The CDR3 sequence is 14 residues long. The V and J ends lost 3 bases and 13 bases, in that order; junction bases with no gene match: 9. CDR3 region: CASSLFGAGGSQFF. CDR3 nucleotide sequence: TGTGCCAGCAGCTTGTTCGGAGCGGGAGGGTCCCAGTTCTTC.

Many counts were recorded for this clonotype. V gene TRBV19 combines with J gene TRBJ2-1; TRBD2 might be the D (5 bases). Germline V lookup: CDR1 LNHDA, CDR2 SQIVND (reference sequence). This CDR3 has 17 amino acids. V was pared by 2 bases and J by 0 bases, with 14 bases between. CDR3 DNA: TGTGCCAGTAGTATAAACGGCGGACTCAGCTCCTACAATGAGCAGTTCTTC. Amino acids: CASSINGGLSSYNEQFF. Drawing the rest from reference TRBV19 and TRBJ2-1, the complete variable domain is DGGITQSPKYLFRKEGQNVTLSCEQNLNHDAMYWYRQDPGQGLRLIYYSQIVNDFQKGDIAEGYSVSREKKESFPLTVTSAQKNPTAFYLCASSINGGLSSYNEQFFGPGTRLTVL.

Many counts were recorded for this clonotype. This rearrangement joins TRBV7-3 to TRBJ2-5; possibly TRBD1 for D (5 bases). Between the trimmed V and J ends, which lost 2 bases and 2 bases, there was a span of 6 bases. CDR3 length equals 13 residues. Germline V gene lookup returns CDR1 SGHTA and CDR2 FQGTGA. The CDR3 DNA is TGTGCCAGCAGCTTACAGGGACAAGAGACCCAGTACTTC. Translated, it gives CASSLQGQETQYF.

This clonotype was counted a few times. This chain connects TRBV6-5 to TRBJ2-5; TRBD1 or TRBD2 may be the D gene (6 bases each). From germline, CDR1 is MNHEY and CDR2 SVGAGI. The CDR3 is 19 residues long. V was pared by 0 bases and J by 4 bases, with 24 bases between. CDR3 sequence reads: CASSYSPGAATGGRETQYF. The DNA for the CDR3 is TGTGCCAGCAGTTACTCTCCGGGGGCCGCGACTGGAGGGCGAGAGACCCAGTACTTC.

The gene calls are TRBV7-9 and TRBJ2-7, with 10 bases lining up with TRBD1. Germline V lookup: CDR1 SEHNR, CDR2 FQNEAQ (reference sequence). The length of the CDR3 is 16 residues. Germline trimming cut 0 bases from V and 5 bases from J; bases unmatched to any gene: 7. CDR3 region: CASSLAARGTGDEQYF. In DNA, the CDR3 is TGTGCCAGCAGCTTAGCCGCTCGGGGGACAGGGGACGAGCAGTACTTC. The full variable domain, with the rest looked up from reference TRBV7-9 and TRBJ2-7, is DTGVSQNPRHKITKRGQNVTFRCDPISEHNRLYWYRQTLGQGPEFLTYFQNEAQLEKSRLLSDRFSAERPKGSFSTLEIQRTEQGDSAMYLCASSLAARGTGDEQYFGPGTRLTVT.

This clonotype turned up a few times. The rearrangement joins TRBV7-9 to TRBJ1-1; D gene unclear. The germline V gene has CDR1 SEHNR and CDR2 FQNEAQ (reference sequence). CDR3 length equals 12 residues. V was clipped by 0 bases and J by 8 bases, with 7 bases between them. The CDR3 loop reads CASSLASPEAFF. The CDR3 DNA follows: TGTGCCAGCAGCTTAGCTAGTCCGGAAGCTTTCTTT.

CDR3 nucleotide sequence: TGTGCCAGCATTACGGGGACAGGGGGCGAAAAAACCTACGAGCAGTACTTC. The encoded protein is CASITGTGGEKTYEQYF. The chain links TRBV9 to TRBJ2-7, with TRBD1 matching over 12 bases. Trimming at V came to 6 bases and at J to 2 bases, leaving 12 bases not matched to a gene. Germline CDR1 reads SGDLS; CDR2 reads YYNGEE. The CDR3 runs to 17 residues. The full variable domain, its missing parts supplied by reference TRBV9 and TRBJ2-7, is DSGVTQTPKHLITATGQRVTLRCSPRSGDLSVYWYQQSLDQGLQFLIQYYNGEERAKGNILERFSAQQFPDLHSELNLSSLELGDSALYFCASITGTGGEKTYEQYFGPGTRLTVT.

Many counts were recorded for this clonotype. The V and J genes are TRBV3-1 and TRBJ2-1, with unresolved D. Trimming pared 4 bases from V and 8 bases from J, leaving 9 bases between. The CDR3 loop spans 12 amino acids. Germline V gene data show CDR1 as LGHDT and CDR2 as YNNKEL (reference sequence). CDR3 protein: CASSPTRDEQFF. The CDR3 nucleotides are TGTGCCAGCAGCCCAACCCGGGATGAGCAGTTCTTC.

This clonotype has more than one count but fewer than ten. CDR3 region: CASSPPGPTGNTIYF. DNA of the CDR3: TGTGCCAGCAGCCCCCCAGGGCCCACTGGAAACACCATATATTTT. This chain connects TRBV11-3 to TRBJ1-3; maybe TRBD1 (5 bases). V was shortened by 5 bases and J by 2 bases, with 13 bases between the two germline ends. The CDR3 length is 15 residues. Per the germline V gene, CDR1 is SGHNT and CDR2 is YENEEA.

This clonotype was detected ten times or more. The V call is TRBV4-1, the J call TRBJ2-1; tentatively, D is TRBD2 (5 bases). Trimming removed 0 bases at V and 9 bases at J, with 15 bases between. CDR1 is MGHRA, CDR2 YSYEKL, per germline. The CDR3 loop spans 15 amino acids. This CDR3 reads CASSQDASGMGEQFF. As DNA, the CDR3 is TGCGCCAGCAGCCAAGATGCCTCCGGGATGGGTGAGCAGTTCTTC.

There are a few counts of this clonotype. The CDR3 DNA reads TGCGCCAGCAGCCCTGGAGCGGTGTCTAGGACTGAAGCTTTCTTT. Protein sequence: CASSPGAVSRTEAFF. The J gene is TRBJ1-1, the V gene TRBV5-1; the D is unclear. CDR1 SGHRS and CDR2 YFSETQ come from the germline V gene. The CDR3 is 15 amino acids. The V end was cut by 4 bases, the J end by 5 bases, with 18 bases between.

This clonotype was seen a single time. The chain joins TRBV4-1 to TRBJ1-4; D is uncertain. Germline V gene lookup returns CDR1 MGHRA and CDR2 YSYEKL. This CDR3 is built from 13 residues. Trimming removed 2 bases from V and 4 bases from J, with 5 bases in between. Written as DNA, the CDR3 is TGCGCCAGCAGCCAATGGCTTAATGAAAAACTGTTTTTT. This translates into CASSQWLNEKLFF.

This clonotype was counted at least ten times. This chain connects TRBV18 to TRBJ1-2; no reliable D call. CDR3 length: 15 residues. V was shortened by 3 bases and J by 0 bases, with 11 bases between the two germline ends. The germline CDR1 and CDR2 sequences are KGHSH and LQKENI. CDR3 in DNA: TGTGCCAGCTCACCGCCGACGCCAACTAACTATGGCTACACCTTC. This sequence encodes CASSPPTPTNYGYTF.

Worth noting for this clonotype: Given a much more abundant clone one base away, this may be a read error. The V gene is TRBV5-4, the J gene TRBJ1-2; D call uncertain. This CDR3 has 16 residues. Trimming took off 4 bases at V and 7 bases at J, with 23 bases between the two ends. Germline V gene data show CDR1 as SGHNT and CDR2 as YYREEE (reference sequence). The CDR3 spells CASSQTGGESRFGYTF. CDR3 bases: TGTGCCAGCAGCCAGACCGGTGGCGAGAGCCGGTTTGGCTACACCTTC.

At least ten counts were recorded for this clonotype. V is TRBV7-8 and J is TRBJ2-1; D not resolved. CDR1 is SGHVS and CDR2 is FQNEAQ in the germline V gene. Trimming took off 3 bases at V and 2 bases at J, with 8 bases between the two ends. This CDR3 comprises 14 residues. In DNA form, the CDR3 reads TGTGCCAGCAGCTTGAGCGTTCCCTACAATGAGCAGTTCTTC. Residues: CASSLSVPYNEQFF.

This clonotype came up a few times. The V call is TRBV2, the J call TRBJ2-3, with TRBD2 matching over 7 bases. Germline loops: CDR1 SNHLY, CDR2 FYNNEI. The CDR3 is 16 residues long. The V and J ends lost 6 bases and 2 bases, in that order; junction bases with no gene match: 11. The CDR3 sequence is CASSANPGLLTDTQYF. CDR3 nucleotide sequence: TGTGCCAGCAGCGCAAACCCGGGACTACTCACAGATACGCAGTATTTT.